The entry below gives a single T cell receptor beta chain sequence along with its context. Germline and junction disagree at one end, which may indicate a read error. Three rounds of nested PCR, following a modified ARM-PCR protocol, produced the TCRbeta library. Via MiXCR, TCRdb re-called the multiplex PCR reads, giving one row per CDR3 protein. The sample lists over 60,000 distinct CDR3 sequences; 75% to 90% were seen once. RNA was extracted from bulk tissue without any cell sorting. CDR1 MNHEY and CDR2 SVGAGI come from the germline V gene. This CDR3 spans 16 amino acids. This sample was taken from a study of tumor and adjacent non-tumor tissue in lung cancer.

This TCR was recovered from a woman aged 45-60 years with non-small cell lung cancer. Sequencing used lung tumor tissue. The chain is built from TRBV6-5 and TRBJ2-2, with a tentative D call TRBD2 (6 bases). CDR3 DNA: TGCGCCAGCAGATACGGGGGACCATCGGACACCGGGGAACTGTTTTTT. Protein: CASRYGGPSDTGELFF.